The 4 T cell receptor beta chains below come from one sample, sequenced in a study of T cells after yellow fever vaccination. One entry per CDR3 protein, called by TCRdb with MiXCR from the 5' RACE reads. The sample consists of some 300,000 distinct CDR3 sequences, around 3.6% of them appearing once. The source was PBMCs, collected on the day of the yellow fever booster vaccination. The receptors come from a man aged 18 to 29 who received the YFV17D yellow fever vaccine.

This clonotype was seen ten or more times. The V call is TRBV12-3 or TRBV12-4, the J call TRBJ2-3; D uncertain. The V end lost 3 bases, the J end lost 3 bases, and 10 bases lay between the germline ends. The CDR3 loop spans 14 amino acids. The CDR3 reads CASSFRVGTDTQYF. CDR3 DNA: TGTGCCAGCAGTTTCCGCGTGGGAACAGATACGCAGTATTTT.

This clonotype was counted at least ten times. The CDR3 region is CASSAGLPQTQYF. The CDR3 DNA reads as TGTGCCAGCAGCGCGGGACTCCCGCAGACCCAGTACTTC. The genes are TRBV9 and TRBJ2-5; tentative D call: TRBD2 (6 bases). The V and J ends lost 3 bases and 6 bases respectively, with 12 bases between them. This CDR3 contains 13 residues. Germline-derived CDR1 and CDR2 are SGDLS and YYNGEE.

This rearrangement joins TRBV5-1 to TRBJ1-3, with D maybe TRBD1 (5 bases). CDR1 and CDR2 from the germline V gene are SGHRS and YFSETQ. The CDR3 has 19 residues. Trimming stripped 0 bases from V and 0 bases from J, with 19 bases between. The chain's CDR3 is CASSLEARRTPSSGNTIYF. The CDR3 nucleotides read TGCGCCAGCAGCTTGGAGGCCCGGAGGACACCGAGCTCTGGAAACACCATATATTTT.

The sample holds many counts of this clonotype. V and J are TRBV12-3 or TRBV12-4 and TRBJ2-7; D is unclear. CDR3 length equals 13 residues. Trimming left V 4 bases short and J 2 bases short, with 9 bases between. This chain's CDR3 is CASSSHSPYEQYF. The CDR3 DNA reads as TGTGCCAGCAGTTCGCACAGCCCCTACGAGCAGTACTTC.